This is a list of T cell receptor beta chains from one sample in a study of OX40 agonist ivuxolimab in advanced cancers. Some clones are missing from TCRdb's copy, which holds only in-frame ones; the method was immunoSEQ multiplex PCR. The table has some 84,000 clones, approximately 89% seen once. The source material was CD4+ or CD8+ T cells sorted from blood, sampled in a trial of the OX40 agonist ivuxolimab. These receptor sequences come from an adult with an advanced solid tumor such as melanoma, head and neck, liver or kidney cancer. The conserved cysteine and the conserved F or W are not part of the CDR3 here. Rows give clone size only sometimes, using once, few, many, or a class for an expanded clone.

clone_size: NA; v_call: TRBV2; j_call: TRBJ1-1; cdr3_aa: ASRRGSQTEAF
clone_size: NA; v_call: TRBV10-3; j_call: TRBJ1-4; cdr3_aa: AIRNRGDEKLF
clone_size: NA; v_call: TRBV7-9; j_call: TRBJ2-5; cdr3_aa: ASSWPGQGRETQY
clone_size: NA; v_call: TRBV18; j_call: TRBJ2-7; cdr3_aa: ASSPIASGTSSYEQY
clone_size: NA; v_call: TRBV5-1; j_call: TRBJ1-3; cdr3_aa: ASSPLTGGAPGNTIY
clone_size: NA; v_call: TRBV11-3; j_call: TRBJ1-3; cdr3_aa: ASSFGQGSGNTIY
clone_size: NA; v_call: TRBV19; j_call: TRBJ2-3; cdr3_aa: ASSILESRATQY
clone_size: NA; v_call: TRBV19; j_call: TRBJ2-1; cdr3_aa: ASSLVRAGEQF
clone_size: NA; v_call: TRBV9; j_call: TRBJ2-3; cdr3_aa: ASSDPQITDTQY
clone_size: NA; v_call: TRBV5-6; j_call: TRBJ2-3; cdr3_aa: ASSLYSSRRTDTQY
clone_size: NA; v_call: TRBV15; j_call: TRBJ1-4; cdr3_aa: ATSGTGAQTNEKLF
clone_size: NA; v_call: TRBV7-3; j_call: TRBJ2-3; cdr3_aa: ASTPSGASTDTQY
clone_size: NA; v_call: TRBV15; j_call: TRBJ2-7; cdr3_aa: ATSRDLHREQY
clone_size: NA; v_call: TRBV7-9; j_call: TRBJ1-1; cdr3_aa: ASSSKGGTGENTEAF
clone_size: NA; v_call: TRBV19; j_call: TRBJ2-1; cdr3_aa: ASSFEAWGNEQF
clone_size: NA; v_call: TRBV30; j_call: TRBJ1-1; cdr3_aa: AWTWDGKAF
clone_size: once; v_call: TRBV4-1; j_call: TRBJ1-5; cdr3_aa: ASSQEGYSNQPQH
clone_size: once; v_call: TRBV11-3; j_call: TRBJ1-1; cdr3_aa: ASSLEGQTTEAF
clone_size: NA; v_call: TRBV5-5; j_call: TRBJ1-1; cdr3_aa: ASSLVKMNTEAF
clone_size: NA; v_call: TRBV27; j_call: TRBJ2-2; cdr3_aa: ANIPPWLGKPGELF
clone_size: NA; v_call: TRBV5-1; j_call: TRBJ1-3; cdr3_aa: ASASSGLSGNTIY
clone_size: NA; v_call: TRBV28; j_call: TRBJ1-3; cdr3_aa: ASSWGTESSGNTIY
clone_size: once; v_call: TRBV6-6; j_call: TRBJ2-2; cdr3_aa: ASSYSTGDTGELF
clone_size: NA; v_call: TRBV6-6; j_call: TRBJ1-2; cdr3_aa: ASSQTGGANYGYT
clone_size: NA; v_call: TRBV5-4; j_call: TRBJ1-3; cdr3_aa: ASQPGSVSGNTIY
clone_size: NA; v_call: TRBV28; j_call: TRBJ1-2; cdr3_aa: ASQKQLYGYT
clone_size: NA; v_call: TRBV7-3; j_call: TRBJ2-1; cdr3_aa: ASSLGSTENNEQF
clone_size: NA; v_call: TRBV11-2; j_call: TRBJ1-2; cdr3_aa: ASRGQVPYGYT
clone_size: NA; v_call: TRBV7-3; j_call: TRBJ1-1; cdr3_aa: ASSLGTDGTEAF
clone_size: NA; v_call: TRBV2; j_call: TRBJ1-5; cdr3_aa: ASRGRTGWNQPQH
clone_size: NA; v_call: TRBV7-6; j_call: TRBJ1-2; cdr3_aa: ARNLVGTPNPNYGYT
clone_size: NA; v_call: TRBV10-3; j_call: TRBJ1-1; cdr3_aa: AITGGGGTTEAF
clone_size: NA; v_call: TRBV7-6; j_call: TRBJ2-2; cdr3_aa: ASSVTGGVAGELF
clone_size: NA; v_call: TRBV5-8; j_call: TRBJ1-5; cdr3_aa: ASSLQGDSNQPQH
clone_size: NA; v_call: TRBV29-1; j_call: TRBJ1-2; cdr3_aa: SVGAGTEWGYT
clone_size: NA; v_call: TRBV4-2; j_call: TRBJ1-5; cdr3_aa: ASSQDRSNQPQH
clone_size: once; v_call: TRBV11-2; j_call: TRBJ2-1; cdr3_aa: ASSPNNEQF
clone_size: NA; v_call: TRBV28; j_call: TRBJ2-3; cdr3_aa: ASMGRDRNSGASTDTQY
clone_size: once; v_call: TRBV7-3; j_call: TRBJ2-1; cdr3_aa: ASSLSRDRGNEQF
clone_size: NA; v_call: TRBV6-1; j_call: TRBJ1-5; cdr3_aa: ASKGGAWVQPQH
clone_size: few; v_call: TRBV6-1; j_call: TRBJ1-5; cdr3_aa: ASSGGGGSNQPQH
clone_size: once; v_call: TRBV5-4; j_call: TRBJ2-3; cdr3_aa: ASSLGAEGTDTQY
clone_size: NA; v_call: TRBV4-3; j_call: TRBJ2-5; cdr3_aa: ASSQDASGYQETQY
clone_size: NA; v_call: TRBV6-1; j_call: TRBJ1-3; cdr3_aa: ASSTSGNTIY
clone_size: NA; v_call: TRBV28; j_call: TRBJ1-5; cdr3_aa: ASSLTVTPGGGRPQH
clone_size: NA; v_call: TRBV6-1; j_call: TRBJ1-6; cdr3_aa: ASSRQDSHNSPLH
clone_size: once; v_call: TRBV29-1; j_call: TRBJ1-4; cdr3_aa: SVFDREGNEKLF
clone_size: NA; v_call: TRBV6-1; j_call: TRBJ2-5; cdr3_aa: ASSSSGNRQETQY